This T cell receptor (beta chain) was sequenced during a study of regulatory T cells in long-lasting Graves disease. Time point specified: newly diagnosed GD, antithyroid drugs for less than 3 months. Scientists built the TCR library using RNA that was extracted from PBMCs. The CDR3 is 15 residues long. V was pared by 0 bases and J by 2 bases, with 8 bases between. The V gene's germline CDR1 is MNHEY and CDR2 SVGEGT. Construction of the TCR beta libraries employed iRepertoire HTBI primers in conjunction with Arm-PCR of CDR3 regions. MiXCR, applied by TCRdb to the multiplex PCR reads, yields one record per CDR3 protein. The sample comprises about 460,000 distinct CDR3 sequences, approximately 14% of which are singletons, and approximately 17% rests with the top ten. These data also formed part of another study, on T cells in Graves' hyperthyroidism and ophthalmopathy.

The chain combines TRBV6-2 or TRBV6-3 with TRBJ2-1, with D tentatively TRBD2 (6 bases). The starting material was peripheral blood mononuclear cells (PBMCs), obtained at new diagnosis, from a patient treated with antithyroid drugs. The origin of this receptor is a woman aged 45-59 years with Graves disease. The DNA for the CDR3 is TGTGCCAGCAGTTACTCGGCGGGGACCTACAATGAGCAGTTCTTC. Encoded protein: CASSYSAGTYNEQFF.